This paragraph reports one T cell receptor (beta chain). Germline V gene data show CDR1 as LGHDT and CDR2 as YNNKEL (reference sequence). The CDR3 is made up of 19 amino acids. V dropped 3 bases and J dropped 2; count of bases not matched to a gene: 6. The data stem from a study of blood T cell repertoires in COVID-19. Across the study: T cells, B-cell-depleted T cells, or PBMCs supplied cDNA or gDNA.

Per the original methods: Estimation of nucleated cell counts was performed using reference gene primer amplification. TCRdb's copy holds only in-frame clones and misses some; the assay was immunoSEQ multiplex PCR. The V and J calls and clone size were taken over from that table, and D and trimming were inferred from the DNA. The repertoire consists of approximately 250,000 clones, with 85% to 90% occurring once and the leading ten covering 3.6%. J is TRBJ2-6 and V is TRBV3-1 (or the pseudogene TRBV3-2); 14 bases line up with TRBD2. The sequence derives from a man younger than 35 with active or convalescent COVID-19. Material: peripheral blood. The CDR3 coding sequence is TGTGCCAGCAGCCACTCGGGACTAGCGGGAGTTCCTGGGGCCAACGTCCTGACTTTC. As protein: CASSHSGLAGVPGANVLTF.